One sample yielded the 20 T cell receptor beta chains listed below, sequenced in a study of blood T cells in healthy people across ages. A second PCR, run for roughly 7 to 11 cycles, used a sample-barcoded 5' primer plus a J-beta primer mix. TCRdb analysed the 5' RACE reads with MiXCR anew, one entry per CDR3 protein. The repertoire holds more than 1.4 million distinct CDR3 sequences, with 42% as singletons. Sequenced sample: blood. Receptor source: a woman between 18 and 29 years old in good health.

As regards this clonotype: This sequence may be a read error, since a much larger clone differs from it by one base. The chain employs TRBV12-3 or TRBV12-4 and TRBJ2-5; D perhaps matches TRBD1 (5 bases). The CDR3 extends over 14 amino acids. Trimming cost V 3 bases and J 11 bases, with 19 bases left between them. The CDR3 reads CASSFWQGRNEQYF. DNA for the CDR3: TGTGCCAGCAGTTTCTGGCAGGGTAGGAATGAGCAGTACTTC.

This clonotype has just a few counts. CDR3 in amino acids: CASNWGLETQYF. In DNA form, the CDR3 reads TGTGCCAGCAACTGGGGATTAGAGACCCAGTACTTC. The chain links TRBV28 to TRBJ2-5; no clear D gene. The CDR3 consists of 12 residues. Per germline, CDR1 MDHEN and CDR2 SYDVKM. Deletions cut 7 bases from V and 4 bases from J, with 10 bases between.

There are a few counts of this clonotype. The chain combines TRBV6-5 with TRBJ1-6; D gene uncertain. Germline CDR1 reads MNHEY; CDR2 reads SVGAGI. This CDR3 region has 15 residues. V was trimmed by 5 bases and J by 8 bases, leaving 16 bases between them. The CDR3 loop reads CASSRLTPRDSPLHF. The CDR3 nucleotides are TGTGCCAGCAGTAGATTGACACCTAGGGATTCACCCCTCCACTTT.

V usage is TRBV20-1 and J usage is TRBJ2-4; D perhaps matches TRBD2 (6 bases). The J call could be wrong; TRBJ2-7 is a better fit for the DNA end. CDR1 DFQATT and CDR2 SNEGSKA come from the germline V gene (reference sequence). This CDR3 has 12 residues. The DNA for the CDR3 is TGCAGTGCTAGTTTGGGGGGCTACGAGCAGTACTTC. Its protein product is CSASLGGYEQYF.

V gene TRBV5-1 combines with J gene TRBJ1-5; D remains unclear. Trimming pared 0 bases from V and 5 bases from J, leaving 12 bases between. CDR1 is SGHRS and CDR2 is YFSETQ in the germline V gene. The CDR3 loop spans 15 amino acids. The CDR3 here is CASSLEGRTDQPQHF. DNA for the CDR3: TGCGCCAGCAGCTTGGAAGGGCGTACGGATCAGCCCCAGCATTTT.

The CDR3 sequence is CSVETKISDTEAFF. Here the CDR3 DNA reads TGCAGCGTTGAAACGAAAATAAGCGACACTGAAGCTTTCTTT. V and J are TRBV29-1 and TRBJ1-1; no definite D call. The germline V gene has CDR1 SQVTM and CDR2 ANQGSEA. Trimming cost V 2 bases and J 3 bases, with 13 bases left between them. The CDR3 length is 14 residues. Variable domain in full (rest from reference TRBV29-1 and TRBJ1-1): SAVISQKPSRDICQRGTSLTIQCQVDSQVTMMFWYRQQPGQSLTLIATANQGSEATYESGFVIDKFPISRPNLTFSTLTVSNMSPEDSSIYLCSVETKISDTEAFFGQGTRLTVV.

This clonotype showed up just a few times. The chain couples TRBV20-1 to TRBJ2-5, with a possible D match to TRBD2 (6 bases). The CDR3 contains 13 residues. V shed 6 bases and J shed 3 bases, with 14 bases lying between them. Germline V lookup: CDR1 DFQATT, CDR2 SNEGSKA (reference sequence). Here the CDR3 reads CSAYSGRKETQYF. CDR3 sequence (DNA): TGCAGTGCCTATAGCGGAAGAAAAGAGACCCAGTACTTC.

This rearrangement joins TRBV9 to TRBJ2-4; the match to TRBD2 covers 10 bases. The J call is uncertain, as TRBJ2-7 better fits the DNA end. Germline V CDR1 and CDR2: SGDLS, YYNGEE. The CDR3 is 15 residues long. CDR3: CASSVGGLASHEQYF. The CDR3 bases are TGTGCCAGCAGCGTAGGGGGACTAGCGTCCCACGAGCAGTACTTC.

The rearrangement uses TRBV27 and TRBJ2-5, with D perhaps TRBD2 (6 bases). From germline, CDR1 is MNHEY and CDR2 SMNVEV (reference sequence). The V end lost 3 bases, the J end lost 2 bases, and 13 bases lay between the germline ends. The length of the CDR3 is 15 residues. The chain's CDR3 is CASSLSWTKQETQYF. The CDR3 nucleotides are TGTGCCAGCAGTTTGTCGTGGACTAAGCAAGAGACCCAGTACTTC.

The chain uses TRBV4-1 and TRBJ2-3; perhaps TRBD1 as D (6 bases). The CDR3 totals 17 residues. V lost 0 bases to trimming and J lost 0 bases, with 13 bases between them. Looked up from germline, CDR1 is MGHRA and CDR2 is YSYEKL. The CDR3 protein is CASSQEVGAYSTDTQYF. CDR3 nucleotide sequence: TGCGCCAGCAGCCAAGAGGTGGGGGCCTATAGCACAGATACGCAGTATTTT.

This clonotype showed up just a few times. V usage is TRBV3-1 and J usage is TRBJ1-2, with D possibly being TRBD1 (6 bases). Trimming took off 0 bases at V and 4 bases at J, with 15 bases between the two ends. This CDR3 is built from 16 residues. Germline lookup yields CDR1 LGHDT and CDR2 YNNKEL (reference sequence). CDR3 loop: CASSQEGGAGIYGYTF. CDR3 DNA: TGTGCCAGCAGCCAAGAGGGGGGGGCAGGGATCTATGGCTACACCTTC. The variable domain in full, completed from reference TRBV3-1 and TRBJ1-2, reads DTAVSQTPKYLVTQMGNDKSIKCEQNLGHDTMYWYKQDSKKFLKIMFSYNNKELIINETVPNRFSPKSPDKAHLNLHINSLELGDSAVYFCASSQEGGAGIYGYTFGSGTRLTVV.

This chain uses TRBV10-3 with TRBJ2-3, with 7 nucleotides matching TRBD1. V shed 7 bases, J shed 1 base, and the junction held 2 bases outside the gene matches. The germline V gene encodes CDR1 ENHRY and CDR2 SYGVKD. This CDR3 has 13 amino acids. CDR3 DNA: TGTGCCATCAAAGGGGGCGGCACAGATACGCAGTATTTT. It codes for CAIKGGGTDTQYF.

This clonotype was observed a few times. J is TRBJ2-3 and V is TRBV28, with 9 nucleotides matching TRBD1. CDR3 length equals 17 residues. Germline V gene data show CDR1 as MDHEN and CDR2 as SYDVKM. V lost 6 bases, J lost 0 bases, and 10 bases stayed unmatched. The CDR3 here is CASSDRGVRPSTDTQYF. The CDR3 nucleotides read TGTGCCAGCAGCGACAGGGGGGTTCGCCCTAGCACAGATACGCAGTATTTT. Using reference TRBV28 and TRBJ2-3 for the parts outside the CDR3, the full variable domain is DVKVTQSSRYLVKRTGEKVFLECVQDMDHENMFWYRQDPGLGLRLIYFSYDVKMKEKGDIPEGYSVSREKKERFSLILESASTNQTSMYLCASSDRGVRPSTDTQYFGPGTRLTVL.

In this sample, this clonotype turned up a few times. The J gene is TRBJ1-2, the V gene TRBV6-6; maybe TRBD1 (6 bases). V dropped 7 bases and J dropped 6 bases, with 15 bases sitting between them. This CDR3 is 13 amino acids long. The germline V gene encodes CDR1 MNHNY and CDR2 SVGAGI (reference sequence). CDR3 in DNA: TGTGCCAGCACCCCAGGAGGGGGGAATGGCTACACCTTC. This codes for CASTPGGGNGYTF.

This chain's CDR3 is CASSGQGFNYGYTF. CDR3 DNA sequence: TGTGCCAGCAGTGGACAGGGGTTTAACTATGGCTACACCTTC. The rearrangement links TRBV25-1 to TRBJ1-2, with 8 bases lining up with TRBD1. The CDR3 runs 14 residues. Trimming cost V 4 bases and J 1 base; bases outside gene matches: 2. CDR1 is MGHDK, CDR2 SYGVNS, per germline.

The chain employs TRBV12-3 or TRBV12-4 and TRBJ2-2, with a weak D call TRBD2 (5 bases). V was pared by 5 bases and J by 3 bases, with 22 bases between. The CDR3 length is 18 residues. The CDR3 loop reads CASSPPSSARRDTGELFF. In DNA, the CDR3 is TGTGCCAGCAGTCCCCCTTCGTCGGCCCGGCGGGACACCGGGGAGCTGTTTTTT.

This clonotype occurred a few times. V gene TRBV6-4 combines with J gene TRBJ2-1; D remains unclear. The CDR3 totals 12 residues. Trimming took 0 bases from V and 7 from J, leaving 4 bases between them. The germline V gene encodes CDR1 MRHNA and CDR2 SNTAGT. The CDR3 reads CASSDSLNEQFF. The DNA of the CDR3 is TGTGCCAGCAGTGACTCGCTAAATGAGCAGTTCTTC.

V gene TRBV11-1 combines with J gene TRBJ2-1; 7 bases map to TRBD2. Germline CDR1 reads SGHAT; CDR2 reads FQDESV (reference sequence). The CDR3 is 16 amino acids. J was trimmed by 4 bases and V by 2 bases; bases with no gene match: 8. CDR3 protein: CASSLRREGPYNEQFF. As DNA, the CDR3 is TGTGCCAGCAGCTTACGCAGGGAGGGACCTTACAATGAGCAGTTCTTC.

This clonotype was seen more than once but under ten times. The CDR3 DNA reads TGTGCCAGCAGCCCCGTGAAGACCCATACTAGCACAGATACGCAGTATTTT. Encoded protein: CASSPVKTHTSTDTQYF. This rearrangement joins TRBV12-3 or TRBV12-4 to TRBJ2-3, with D unclear. Between the trimmed V and J ends, which lost 6 bases and 0 bases, there was a span of 19 bases. CDR3 length: 17 residues.

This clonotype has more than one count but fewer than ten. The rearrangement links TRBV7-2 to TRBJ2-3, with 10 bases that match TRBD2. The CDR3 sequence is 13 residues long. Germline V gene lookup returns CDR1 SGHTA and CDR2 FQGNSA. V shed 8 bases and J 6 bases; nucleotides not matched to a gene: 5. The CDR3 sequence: CASRTSGLDTQYF. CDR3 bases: TGTGCCAGCCGGACTAGCGGTCTCGATACGCAGTATTTT.